Sequencing of this T cell receptor (beta chain) was carried out in a study of blood T cell repertoires in COVID-19. Study overall: The United States, Italy and Spain were the sources of the acute and convalescent COVID-19 samples. Sources were T cells, B-cell-depleted T cells, or PBMCs; the material itself was cDNA or gDNA.

As for this clone: Within the sample, other DNA sequences also encode this same CDR3.

Sequencing used immunoSEQ multiplex PCR; TCRdb keeps in-frame clones, though not all of them. The table lists 310,000 or so clones, around 86% of them singletons. Germline CDR1 reads SGHRS; CDR2 reads YFSETQ. V was cut by 0 bases and J by 2 bases, with 11 bases left in between. CDR3 size: 15 residues. The receptor was isolated from a man in his fifties with active or convalescent COVID-19. The specimen sequenced was peripheral blood. The chain uses TRBV5-1 and TRBJ1-2; D is possibly TRBD1 (6 bases). Here the CDR3 reads CASSLAPGVNYGYTF. The CDR3 nucleotides read TGCGCCAGCAGCTTGGCTCCAGGGGTAAACTATGGCTACACCTTC.